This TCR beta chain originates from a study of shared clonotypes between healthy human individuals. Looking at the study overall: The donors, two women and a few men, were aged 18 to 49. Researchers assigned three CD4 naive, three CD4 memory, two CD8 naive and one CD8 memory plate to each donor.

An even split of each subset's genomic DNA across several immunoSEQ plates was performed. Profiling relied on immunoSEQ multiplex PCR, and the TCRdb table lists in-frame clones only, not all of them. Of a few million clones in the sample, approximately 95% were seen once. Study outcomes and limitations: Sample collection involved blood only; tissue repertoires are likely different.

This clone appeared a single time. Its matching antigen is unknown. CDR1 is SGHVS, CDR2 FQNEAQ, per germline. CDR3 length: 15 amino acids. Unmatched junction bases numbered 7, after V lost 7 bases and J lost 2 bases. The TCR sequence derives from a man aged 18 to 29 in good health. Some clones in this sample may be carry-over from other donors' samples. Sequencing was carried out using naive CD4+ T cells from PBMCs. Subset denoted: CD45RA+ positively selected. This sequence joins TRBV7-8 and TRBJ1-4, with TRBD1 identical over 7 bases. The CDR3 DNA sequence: TGTGCCAGCAACAGGGGTGGTGGGACTAATGAAAAACTGTTTTTT. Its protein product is CASNRGGGTNEKLFF.